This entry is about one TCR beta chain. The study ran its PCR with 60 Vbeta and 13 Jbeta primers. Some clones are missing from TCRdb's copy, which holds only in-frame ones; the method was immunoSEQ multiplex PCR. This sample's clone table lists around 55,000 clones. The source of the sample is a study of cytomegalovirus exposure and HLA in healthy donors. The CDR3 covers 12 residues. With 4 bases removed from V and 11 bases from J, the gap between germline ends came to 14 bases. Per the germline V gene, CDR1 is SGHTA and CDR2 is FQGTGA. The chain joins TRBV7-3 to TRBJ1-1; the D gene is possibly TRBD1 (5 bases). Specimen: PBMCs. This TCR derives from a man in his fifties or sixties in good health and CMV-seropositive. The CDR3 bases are TGTGCCAGCAGCTCACCAGGGTTAGGGGCTTTCTTT. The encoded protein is CASSSPGLGAFF.